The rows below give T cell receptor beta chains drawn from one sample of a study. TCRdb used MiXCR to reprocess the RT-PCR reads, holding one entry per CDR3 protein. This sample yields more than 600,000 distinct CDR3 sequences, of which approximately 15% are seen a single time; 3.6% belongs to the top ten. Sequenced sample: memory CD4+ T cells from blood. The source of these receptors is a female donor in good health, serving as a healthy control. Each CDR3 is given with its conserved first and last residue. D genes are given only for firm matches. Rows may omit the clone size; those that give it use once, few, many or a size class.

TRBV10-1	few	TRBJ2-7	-	CASSADVYEQYF	TGCGCCAGCAGCGCTGACGTCTACGAGCAGTACTTC
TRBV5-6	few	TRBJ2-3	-	CASMAPTLTDTQYF	TGTGCCAGCATGGCACCGACGCTCACAGATACGCAGTATTTT
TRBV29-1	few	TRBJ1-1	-	CSVEQGGGSAEAFF	TGCAGCGTTGAACAGGGAGGTGGTTCCGCTGAAGCTTTCTTT
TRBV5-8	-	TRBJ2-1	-	CASSPLWWYNEQFF	TGTGCCAGCAGCCCCCTCTGGTGGTACAATGAGCAGTTCTTC
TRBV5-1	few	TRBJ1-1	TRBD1	CASSLGGQTNTEAFF	TGCGCCAGCAGCTTGGGGGGACAGACGAACACTGAAGCTTTCTTT
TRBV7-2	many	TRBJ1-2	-	CASSRNSRDSGYTF	TGTGCCAGCAGTCGGAATTCGAGGGACTCTGGCTACACCTTC
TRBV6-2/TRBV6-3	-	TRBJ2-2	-	CASSYSMRGTGELFF	TGTGCCAGCAGTTACTCGATGAGAGGGACCGGGGAGCTGTTTTTT
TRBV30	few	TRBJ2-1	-	CAWSVQSQPDEQFF	TGTGCCTGGAGTGTACAGAGCCAACCGGATGAGCAGTTCTTC
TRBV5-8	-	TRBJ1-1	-	CASSRRLFTEAFF	TGTGCCAGCAGCCGCAGGCTATTCACTGAAGCTTTCTTT
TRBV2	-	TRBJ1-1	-	CASSEGRGGTEAFF	TGTGCCAGCAGTGAAGGGCGGGGGGGTACTGAAGCTTTCTTT
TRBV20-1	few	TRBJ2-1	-	CSARDGGRSSYNEQFF	TGCAGTGCTAGAGACGGCGGCCGAAGCTCCTACAATGAGCAGTTCTTC
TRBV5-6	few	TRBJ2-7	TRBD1	CASSPLGQGDEQYF	TGTGCCAGCAGCCCCCTAGGCCAGGGGGATGAGCAGTACTTC
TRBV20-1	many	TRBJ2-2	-	CSASFRSPGELFF	TGCAGTGCTAGCTTCAGGAGTCCCGGGGAGCTGTTTTTT
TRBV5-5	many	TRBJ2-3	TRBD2	CASSLSGLATDTQYF	TGTGCCAGCAGCTTGTCTGGACTAGCGACAGATACGCAGTATTTT
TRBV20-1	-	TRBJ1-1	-	CSASGRANTEAFF	TGCAGTGCTAGCGGCAGGGCAAACACTGAAGCTTTCTTT
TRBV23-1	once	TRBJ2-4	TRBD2	CASSHPVGRGGAKNIQYF	TGCGCCAGCAGTCACCCCGTGGGGCGGGGGGGAGCCAAAAACATTCAGTACTTC
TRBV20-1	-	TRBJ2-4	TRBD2	CSARGRMGGGPVKNIQYF	TGCAGTGCTAGAGGAAGGATGGGCGGGGGGCCTGTCAAAAACATTCAGTACTTC
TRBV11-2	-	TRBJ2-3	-	CASTADITDTQYF	TGTGCCTCAACGGCGGATATCACAGATACGCAGTATTTT
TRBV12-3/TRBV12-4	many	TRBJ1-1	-	CASRGMNTEAFF	TGTGCCAGTAGGGGGATGAACACTGAAGCTTTCTTT
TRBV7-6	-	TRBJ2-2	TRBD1	CASSHRQGKNTGELFF	TGTGCCAGCAGCCATCGACAGGGTAAAAACACCGGGGAGCTGTTTTTT